A selection of T cell receptor beta chains follows, all from one sample in a study of OX40 agonist ivuxolimab in advanced cancers. Profiled with immunoSEQ multiplex PCR; TCRdb holds only in-frame clones, not every one. Among some 57,000 clones, roughly 86% were seen once, and the ten largest hold about 1.1%. The material was CD4+ or CD8+ T cells sorted from blood, obtained in a trial of the OX40 agonist ivuxolimab. The receptors originated from an adult with an advanced solid tumor such as melanoma, head and neck, liver or kidney cancer. The CDR3 runs from the conserved cysteine through the conserved F or W. A D gene is named only where the DNA matches it firmly. Part of the rows lack a size; the others show once, few, many or a class for expanded clones.

clone_size,j_call,d_call,v_call,cdr3_nt,cdr3_aa
-,TRBJ2-7,-,TRBV4-2,TGTGCCAGCAGCCAGTCAGGGTTGGTGTCCTACGAGCAGTACTTC,CASSQSGLVSYEQYF
-,TRBJ2-5,TRBD1,TRBV11-2,TGTGCCAGCCGACAGGGCCGAGGGGAGACCCAGTACTTC,CASRQGRGETQYF
few,TRBJ2-6,TRBD1,TRBV11-3,TGTGCCAGCAGCGTCGGGACAGGGTCCTCTGGGGCCAACGTCCTGACTTTC,CASSVGTGSSGANVLTF
-,TRBJ2-3,TRBD1,TRBV5-6,TGTGCCAGCAGCTTGGATCGGACAGGTACAGATACGCAGTATTTT,CASSLDRTGTDTQYF
-,TRBJ1-2,-,TRBV7-9,TGTGCCAGCAGCTTAGTTGGAGCAGGGGCCTATGGCTACACCTTC,CASSLVGAGAYGYTF
-,TRBJ1-2,TRBD1,TRBV14,TGTGCCAGCAGCTCCCGGACAGGGCTCTATGGCTACACCTTC,CASSSRTGLYGYTF
once,TRBJ2-3,-,TRBV29-1,TGCAGCGCCAATACTCCCAGCACAGATACGCAGTATTTT,CSANTPSTDTQYF
-,TRBJ2-1,TRBD2,TRBV2,TGTGCCAGCAGTTTAGCGGGAGAAAATGAGCAGTTCTTC,CASSLAGENEQFF
once,TRBJ2-2,TRBD1,TRBV28,TGTGCCACTAATCGACAGGGGGCGAACACCGGGGAGCTGTTTTTT,CATNRQGANTGELFF
-,TRBJ2-3,TRBD2,TRBV7-2,TGTGCCAGCAGCCAATATGGGTGGACTAGCGGCACAGATACGCAGTATTTT,CASSQYGWTSGTDTQYF
-,TRBJ2-3,TRBD2,TRBV7-3,TGTGCCAGCAGCGGGACTAGCGGGAAAGGATATGATACGCAGTATTTT,CASSGTSGKGYDTQYF
-,TRBJ2-7,-,TRBV5-5,TGTGCCAGCAGCTTGGTTTCCGGATCCTACGAGCAGTACTTC,CASSLVSGSYEQYF
-,TRBJ2-5,TRBD2,TRBV11-2,TGTGCCAGCAGCCGCGGTCTAGCGGGAGGGGAGACCCAGTACTTC,CASSRGLAGGETQYF
-,TRBJ2-1,TRBD2,TRBV5-6,TGTGCCAGCAGCCGGCTAGCGGGTTACAATGAGCAGTTCTTC,CASSRLAGYNEQFF
-,TRBJ2-7,-,TRBV7-9,TGTGCCAGCAGCTTATGGGATCGGACGGCTCCCTACGAGCAGTACTTC,CASSLWDRTAPYEQYF
-,TRBJ2-2,TRBD1,TRBV5-4,TGTGCCAGCAGCTTGGTCGGAAGGGGGCAGGGGGAGCTGTTTTTT,CASSLVGRGQGELFF
-,TRBJ2-7,-,TRBV7-2,TGTGCCAGTCAACAGGGGAGGTCCTACGAGCAGTACTTC,CASQQGRSYEQYF
-,TRBJ2-2,TRBD2,TRBV5-1,TGCGCCAGCAGCTTGAATCTAGCGGCCTCGAACACCGGGGAGCTGTTTTTT,CASSLNLAASNTGELFF
-,TRBJ2-5,-,TRBV6-1,TGTGCCAGCAGTCGAGGGGGGGAAGAGACCCAGTACTTC,CASSRGGEETQYF
-,TRBJ2-5,TRBD2,TRBV11-2,TGTGCCAGCAGCTTAGAACTAGCGGGCGGGACCCAGTACTTC,CASSLELAGGTQYF
-,TRBJ2-5,-,TRBV28,TGTGCCAGCAGTTCTGCGTACCAAGAGACCCAGTACTTC,CASSSAYQETQYF
-,TRBJ2-5,-,TRBV9,TGTGCCAGCAGCGTAAGACTCGAGGGGTCCCAGTACTTC,CASSVRLEGSQYF
-,TRBJ2-3,TRBD1,TRBV2,TGTGCCAGCACCCGGGACAGTATTGGGGGAGATACGCAGTATTTT,CASTRDSIGGDTQYF
-,TRBJ1-5,-,TRBV28,TGTGCCAGCAGTCTATACGGAGGCAATCAGCCCCAGCATTTT,CASSLYGGNQPQHF